This T cell receptor beta chain originates from a study of response to subunit inactivated influenza vaccine. General study results and limits: That few new T cells are recruited by each seasonal influenza vaccination was the authors' suggestion.

TCRdb fed the RT-PCR reads into MiXCR, producing one record per CDR3 protein. The sample has over 150,000 distinct CDR3 sequences; approximately 15% are singletons. This clonotype has more than one count but fewer than ten. The antigen is undetermined. In germline, CDR1 is SGHDT, CDR2 YYEEEE. J lost 4 bases, V lost 4 bases, and 5 bases had no gene match. The CDR3 is made up of 15 amino acids. The rearrangement joins TRBV5-6 to TRBJ2-5, with TRBD1 matching over 12 bases. The source was CD8+ T cells sorted from PBMCs, collected 5 days after vaccination. The sequence was obtained from a man aged 50-59 years who received an inactivated influenza vaccine. This CDR3 reads CASSAGTGGRETQYF. In nucleotides, the CDR3 is TGTGCCAGCAGCGCCGGGACAGGGGGCAGAGAGACCCAGTACTTC.